This TCR beta chain was sequenced for a study of tumor and adjacent non-tumor tissue in lung cancer. Study-level background: Each sample yielded some 4 million productive TCRbeta reads on average.

Germline CDR1 is DFQATT and CDR2 is SNEGSKA (reference sequence). The CDR3 contains 16 residues. V was clipped by 1 base and J by 7 bases, with 20 bases between them. No cell sorting was done before RNA was extracted from the tissue. Newly diagnosed lung cancer patients had thoracic surgery in China, August–late 2014, without prior chemotherapy. TCRbeta libraries were built with three rounds of nested PCR, modified from ARM-PCR. Via MiXCR, TCRdb re-called the multiplex PCR reads, giving one row per CDR3 protein. The data contain approximately 150,000 distinct CDR3 sequences, around 67% of them singletons.

Sample: lung tumor tissue. This clonotype was obtained from a man in his sixties with small cell lung cancer. The rearrangement links TRBV20-1 to TRBJ1-5; a weak D match, TRBD1 (5 bases). The CDR3 is CSARAMYGREGQPQHF. Written as DNA, the CDR3 is TGCAGTGCTAGAGCGATGTATGGCAGGGAGGGCCAGCCCCAGCATTTT.